These T cell receptor beta chains were read from a single sample in a study of T cell responses to AZD1222 COVID-19 vaccine. Only in-frame clones appear in the TCRdb table, and some are missing; sequencing was by immunoSEQ multiplex PCR. Found here are 90,000 to 150,000 clones, approximately 90% of them singletons; the top ten hold 6.5% to 7.5%. The sample in question was peripheral blood, obtained 28 days after the second AZD1222 dose. All receptors come from an adult who received the AZD1222 COVID-19 vaccine. Both conserved end residues are part of each CDR3. A D gene is named only where the DNA matches it firmly. Not every row has a clone size; where given, it reads once, few, many or a size class.

j_call clone_size v_call d_call cdr3_nt cdr3_aa
TRBJ1-1 NA TRBV27 NA TGTGCCAGCAGTCCTCGCGCAGCCCTAACCCTGAACACTGAAGCTTTCTTT CASSPRAALTLNTEAFF
TRBJ2-6 NA TRBV7-9 NA TGTGCCAGCAGCCCCGCTAGTACTGGGGCCAACGTCCTGACTTTC CASSPASTGANVLTF
TRBJ2-1 NA TRBV28 TRBD2 TGTGCCAGCAGTTCTAGCGGGAGGGGTTCCTACAATGAGCAGTTCTTC CASSSSGRGSYNEQFF
TRBJ2-3 NA TRBV7-8 TRBD2 TGTGCCAGCAGCTTAGCGGGACTAGCGGGGGGTAGCACAGATACGCAGTATTTT CASSLAGLAGGSTDTQYF
TRBJ2-7 NA TRBV5-5 TRBD1 TGTGCCAGCAGCTTCAGGGGGCTAACTATCGAGCAGTACTTC CASSFRGLTIEQYF
TRBJ1-2 NA TRBV21-1 NA TGTGCCAGCACTTACGACGGTTCCCATGGCTACACCTTC CASTYDGSHGYTF
TRBJ1-1 NA TRBV4-2 NA TGTGCCAGCAGCCTGCCTAATGGGGGATTTTTGGTTCGGAACACTGAAGCTTTCTTT CASSLPNGGFLVRNTEAFF
TRBJ1-5 once TRBV7-3 NA TGTGCCAGCAGCTTAAAGGGGGATCAGCCCCAGCATTTT CASSLKGDQPQHF
TRBJ2-2 NA TRBV7-9 NA TGTGCCAGCAGCTTAGACAGTTCGAACACCGGGGAGCTGTTTTTT CASSLDSSNTGELFF
TRBJ2-7 NA TRBV28 NA TGTGCCAGCAGCTTGGGGGACTCCACCTCCTACGAGCAGTACTTC CASSLGDSTSYEQYF
TRBJ2-7 NA TRBV6-2/TRBV6-3 NA TGTGCCAGCAGTTACTCGCCAAACTACGAGCAGTACTTC CASSYSPNYEQYF
TRBJ2-1 NA TRBV6-8 TRBD2 TGTGCCAGCAGTCCCACCCGGACGGAAACCGGGACTAGCGGGAGGGCCGTTCGTAGTGAGCAGTTCTTC CASSPTRTETGTSGRAVRSEQFF
TRBJ1-2 once TRBV7-2 TRBD1 TGTGCCAGCAGCGACAGGGGGCGGTCCTATGGCTACACCTTC CASSDRGRSYGYTF
TRBJ2-5 NA TRBV20-1 NA TGCAGTGCTAGATCCGGGGAGACCCAGTACTTC CSARSGETQYF
TRBJ2-7 NA TRBV29-1 TRBD1 TGCAGCGTTGAAGGGACAGGATACGAGCAGTACTTC CSVEGTGYEQYF
TRBJ2-1 NA TRBV9 TRBD2 TGTGCCAGCAGCTCCGATTTCTCGACTAGCGGGAGTTACAATGAGCAGTTCTTC CASSSDFSTSGSYNEQFF
TRBJ2-5 NA TRBV11-3 NA TGTGCCAGCAGCTTAGGCATCGGCAGGGGTTTACAAGAGACCCAGTACTTC CASSLGIGRGLQETQYF
TRBJ2-7 NA TRBV6-5 TRBD1 TGTGCCAGCAGTCCTCTAGGACAGGGGTTCGAGCAGTACTTC CASSPLGQGFEQYF
TRBJ1-5 NA TRBV11-3 NA TGTGCCAGCTCGGTGGGCAATCAGCCCCAGCATTTT CASSVGNQPQHF
TRBJ2-1 NA TRBV7-2 TRBD2 TGTGCCAGCAGCTATAGCGGGGGGGTCTACAATGAGCAGTTCTTC CASSYSGGVYNEQFF
TRBJ1-3 NA TRBV20-1 NA TGCAGTGCTAGGAGAGGAAACACCATATATTTT CSARRGNTIYF
TRBJ1-3 NA TRBV27 NA TGTGCCAGCAGGGCCGGGGGTTATTCGGGAAACACCATATATTTT CASRAGGYSGNTIYF
TRBJ1-2 NA TRBV2 TRBD1 TGTGCCAGCAGAGACAGGGTAACTTATGGCTACACCTTC CASRDRVTYGYTF
TRBJ2-1 NA TRBV29-1 NA TGCAGCGTGACCTTAGCGGACAATGAGCAGTTCTTC CSVTLADNEQFF
TRBJ1-3 NA TRBV14 NA TGTGCCAGCAGGGGCCCGACCTCTGGAAACACCATATATTTT CASRGPTSGNTIYF
TRBJ2-1 once TRBV3-1/TRBV3-2 NA TGTGCCAGCAGCCCTCTCGGATGGGAGGGGGTCAGTGAGCAGTTCTTC CASSPLGWEGVSEQFF
TRBJ2-5 NA TRBV7-9 TRBD2 TGTGCCAGCAGCCTCTACCGGACTAGCGGGGGGCCTACTCAAGAGACCCAGTACTTC CASSLYRTSGGPTQETQYF
TRBJ1-1 NA TRBV7-9 NA TGTGCCAGCAGCTTAGACCCCTTCCCTGAAGCTTTCTTT CASSLDPFPEAFF
TRBJ2-2 NA TRBV12-3/TRBV12-4 TRBD1 TGTGCCAGCAGTTCGACAGGGGCCGGGGAGCTGTTTTTT CASSSTGAGELFF
TRBJ1-2 NA TRBV2 NA TGTGCCAGCAGTGAAGGTCCAAATGGCTACACCTTC CASSEGPNGYTF
TRBJ1-3 NA TRBV6-6 NA TGTGCCAGCAGTTGGGGCCAGATCTCTGGAAACACCATATATTTT CASSWGQISGNTIYF
TRBJ2-7 NA TRBV27 NA TGTGCCAGCAGTTTATCTTCTTTGGGAGGTGAGCAGTACTTC CASSLSSLGGEQYF
TRBJ2-5 NA TRBV5-6 TRBD2 TGTGCCAGCAGCCCCGGGCGGACTAGCGGGGGGTACCAAGAGACCCAGTACTTC CASSPGRTSGGYQETQYF
TRBJ2-7 NA TRBV7-9 TRBD1 TGTGCCAGCAGCATGGGACAGGGTAGCAACGAGCAGTACTTC CASSMGQGSNEQYF
TRBJ2-7 once TRBV19 NA TGTGCCAGTAGTATGGACGGGCGATCCTACGAGCAGTACTTC CASSMDGRSYEQYF
TRBJ2-7 NA TRBV20-1 NA TGCAGTGCTAGGCATTCCTACGAGCAGTACTTC CSARHSYEQYF
TRBJ2-5 NA TRBV30 NA TGTGCCTGGAATGTAGCGGAACCCATCCAAGAGACCCAGTACTTC CAWNVAEPIQETQYF
TRBJ2-7 NA TRBV7-9 NA TGTGCCAGCGGCCCGACAGCGTCCTACGAGCAGTACTTC CASGPTASYEQYF